This T cell receptor beta chain was retrieved from a study of technical replicates of blood from several donors (dated 2017 in TCRdb). Comments on this clone: Its antigen has not been determined. No per-base quality is available; no much larger clone lies one base away.

Receptor libraries were prepared by the immunoSEQ multiplex PCR assay. This is the immuneACCESS table as TCRdb keeps it, with only in-frame sequences that have V and J called. A part of the clones is gone; compared with another copy, unresolved V genes explain less than half, and the rest is unexplained. Present in this sample are roughly 80,000 clones, 96% of which were seen just once. Of the sample, around 0.2% is held by the ten largest clones. The germline V gene (reference sequence) gives CDR1 as DFQATT and CDR2 as SNEGSKA. The CDR3 spans 11 residues, from the cysteine through the phenylalanine. Here the CDR3 DNA is all that survives: 33 bases in frame from base 1. Cut back by 6 bases and 3 bases, the V and J ends lie 9 bases apart.

Recombination joined TRBV20-1 with TRBJ2-7; the D gene assignment is ambiguous. This clonotype was obtained from a human donor in good health. Sample: T cells isolated from PBMCs. The CDR3 has the sequence CSATPHYEQYF. Read as DNA, the sequence is TGCAGTGCCACTCCTCACTACGAGCAGTACTTC.